The source of this T cell receptor (beta chain) is a study of tumor-infiltrating lymphocytes in primary liver carcinoma. Starting from 500 ng of total RNA, TCR beta cDNA was produced with a primer in the constant region. Generation of the TCR beta libraries relied on three nested multiplex PCR rounds using slightly modified ARM-PCR. Researchers ran the first two PCR rounds for roughly 11 cycles each with TRBV1-TRBV30 forward primers and a C-beta reverse primer. TCRdb re-analysed the multiplex PCR reads in MiXCR, keeping a single row per CDR3 protein. This sample has roughly 80,000 distinct CDR3 sequences; 60% to 80% occur once, and the top ten carry approximately 15%. Joint extraction of RNA and DNA used roughly 20-33 mg of bulk tissue that was unsorted. The germline CDR1 and CDR2 sequences are SGHAT and FQNNGV. The CDR3 consists of 16 residues. Points on this clonotype: At one boundary the junction diverges from the germline segment, which might be a read error.

The chain carries TRBV11-2 and TRBJ2-2; TRBD2 matches 10 bases. This clonotype was obtained from a woman aged 60 to 75 with primary liver carcinoma and hepatitis B virus infection. Material: liver tumor tissue from sampling region 4. Described subset: tumor region T4, right-lateral pole. The CDR3 loop is CTSSSRSLAGVRKLFF. For the CDR3, the DNA is TGTACCAGCAGTTCCCGCAGTCTAGCGGGAGTTCGGAAGCTGTTTTTT.